The 9 T cell receptor beta chains below come from one sample, sequenced in a study of T cells in Graves' hyperthyroidism and ophthalmopathy. Amplified regions were TCR beta CDR3 sequences from RNA transcripts. Initially, a first-round RT-PCR of the TCR CDR3 employed the HTBI primer set. TCRdb independently ran MiXCR on the multiplex PCR reads; one entry per CDR3 protein. The sample has 100,000 to 130,000 distinct CDR3 sequences, 16% seen once. Sequenced: blood. The receptors originated from a woman aged 45-60 years with Graves' hyperthyroidism.

The rearrangement uses TRBV29-1 and TRBJ2-3; 7 bases line up with TRBD1. Germline CDR1 and CDR2: SQVTM and ANQGSEA. V lost 6 bases, J lost 0 bases, and 6 bases stayed unmatched. This CDR3 is built from 14 residues. In DNA form, the CDR3 reads TGCAGCGTCCGGACAGGCGCTAGCACAGATACGCAGTATTTT. Translating it yields CSVRTGASTDTQYF.

Ten or more counts support this clonotype. The rearrangement uses TRBV5-1 and TRBJ2-2, with a weak D call TRBD2 (5 bases). Germline lookup yields CDR1 SGHRS and CDR2 YFSETQ. The CDR3 is 17 residues long. Trimming left V 4 bases short and J 1 base short, with 17 bases between. CDR3 nucleotides: TGCGCCAGCAGCCCCCAATCTAGCCTCCAGAACACCGGGGAGCTGTTTTTT. Translation: CASSPQSSLQNTGELFF.

This clonotype was counted ten times or more. The V gene is TRBV2, the J gene TRBJ2-4, with a possible D match to TRBD2 (5 bases). V was clipped by 6 bases and J by 4 bases, with 16 bases between them. The germline CDR1 and CDR2 sequences are SNHLY and FYNNEI. This CDR3 has 15 amino acids. The CDR3 here is CASSAGPGVKNIQYF. The CDR3 DNA sequence: TGTGCCAGCAGCGCCGGCCCCGGGGTTAAAAACATTCAGTACTTC.

Many counts were recorded for this clonotype. The chain recombines TRBV7-9 with TRBJ2-7; the D gene is possibly TRBD1 (5 bases). CDR1 and CDR2 (germline): SEHNR, FQNEAQ (reference sequence). Trimming removed 0 bases at V and 0 bases at J, with 12 bases between. CDR3 length: 16 amino acids. The CDR3 DNA reads as TGTGCCAGCAGCTTAGCGGATGGACAAAGCTCCTACGAGCAGTACGTC. Translation: CASSLADGQSSYEQYV.

The chain is built from TRBV7-9 and TRBJ1-2; D ambiguous. The CDR3 spans 11 residues. V lost 5 bases, J lost 7 bases, and 8 bases lay in between. From germline, CDR1 is SEHNR and CDR2 FQNEAQ (reference sequence). The CDR3 is CASSGECGYTF. The CDR3 DNA sequence: TGTGCCAGCAGCGGTGAATGTGGCTACACCTTC. The variable domain in full, completed from reference TRBV7-9 and TRBJ1-2, reads DTGVSQNPRHKITKRGQNVTFRCDPISEHNRLYWYRQTLGQGPEFLTYFQNEAQLEKSRLLSDRFSAERPKGSFSTLEIQRTEQGDSAMYLCASSGECGYTFGSGTRLTVV.

This clonotype appeared many times. The chain is built from TRBV18 and TRBJ2-7; 7 nucleotides line up with TRBD2. Germline values: CDR1 KGHSH, CDR2 LQKENI. The CDR3 totals 14 residues. Trimming took 3 bases from V and 3 from J; bases not matched to a gene: 5. CDR3 DNA: TGTGCCAGCTCACCCGGACTAGGGCGCTACGAGCAGTACGTC. Protein sequence: CASSPGLGRYEQYV.

The V call is TRBV28, the J call TRBJ2-7; TRBD2 aligns across 10 bases. V dropped 5 bases and J dropped 6; count of bases not matched to a gene: 10. The CDR3 loop spans 15 amino acids. Germline-derived CDR1 and CDR2 are MDHEN and SYDVKM. CDR3 loop: CASSPRASGRSEQYF. The CDR3 coding sequence is TGTGCCAGCAGTCCACGGGCTAGCGGGAGATCCGAGCAGTACTTC.

This clonotype came up many times. V usage is TRBV29-1 and J usage is TRBJ1-1; D is uncertain. Trimming left V 4 bases short and J 3 bases short, with 9 bases between. From germline, CDR1 is SQVTM and CDR2 ANQGSEA. The CDR3 spans 12 residues. The CDR3 here is CSVGGGYTEAFF. The CDR3 coding sequence is TGCAGCGTTGGAGGCGGGTACACTGAAGCTTTCTTT.

The chain is built from TRBV19 and TRBJ2-2, with 7 bases that match TRBD1. The CDR3 sequence is 15 residues long. V lost 7 bases to trimming and J lost 3 bases; unmatched junction nucleotides: 8. Germline V gives CDR1 LNHDA, CDR2 SQIVND (reference sequence). Written as DNA, the CDR3 is TGTGCCAGTAACCCGGGACAGCTTGACACCGGGGAGCTGTTTTTT. Its protein product is CASNPGQLDTGELFF.